This T cell receptor (beta chain) was recorded in a study of T cells after yellow fever vaccination. Study in general: Preparation used SMART-Seq v4 Ultra Low Input for the low-cell-number fractions.

One entry per CDR3 protein results from TCRdb running MiXCR on the 5' RACE reads. The table records hundreds of thousands of distinct CDR3 sequences, 18% of them present only once. A word on this clonotype: Its cognate antigen is unknown.

Study outcomes and limitations: Re-detected after boosting: most primary clones, 96% of CD4 and 88% of CD8.

The sequence derives from a man younger than 35 who received the YFV17D yellow fever vaccine. The input for sequencing was PBMCs, taken before the yellow fever booster vaccination.

The CDR3 is CASSLRVNEQYF. In nucleotides, the CDR3 is TGTGCCAGCAGCTTACGGGTGAACGAGCAGTACTTC. The J gene is TRBJ2-7, the V gene TRBV7-9; D uncertain. This CDR3 comprises 12 residues. CDR1 and CDR2 from the germline V gene are SEHNR and FQNEAQ (reference sequence). V shed 2 bases and J shed 5 bases, with 7 bases lying between them.